Detailed here is one T cell receptor beta chain. The antigen is undetermined. The data derive from a study of T cells in localized non-small cell lung cancer. General observations from the study: Across samples, adjacent lung featured a median approximately 60 of the top 100 tumor clones.

TCRdb's copy holds only in-frame clones and misses some; the assay was immunoSEQ multiplex PCR. The sample has 31,000 or so clones; approximately 91% are singletons. This TCR came from a female donor at least 60 years old with stage I lung adenocarcinoma. The material was peripheral blood, obtained before any cancer treatment.

CDR3 protein: CASSPGTSGIFDTQYF. In DNA form, the CDR3 reads TGTGCCAGCAGTCCAGGGACTAGCGGGATATTCGATACGCAGTATTTT. The J gene is TRBJ2-3, the V gene TRBV27, with 13 bases identical to TRBD2. J lost 6 bases, V lost 5 bases, and 8 bases had no gene match. The germline gives CDR1 MNHEY, CDR2 SMNVEV (reference sequence). The CDR3 contains 16 residues.